Sequencing of this T cell receptor (beta chain) was carried out in a study of T cells in Graves' hyperthyroidism and ophthalmopathy. The V gene lost 5 bases and the J gene lost 5 bases, with 14 bases spanning the gap. Germline CDR1 and CDR2: MDHEN and SYDVKM. CDR3 length: 14 residues. Researchers amplified the TCR beta CDR3 regions from RNA transcripts. The HTBI primer set served for first-round RT-PCR of the TCR CDR3. MiXCR, applied by TCRdb to the multiplex PCR reads, yields one record per CDR3 protein. The sample consists of roughly 700,000 distinct CDR3 sequences, 12% to 15% of them appearing once. This clonotype was observed many times.

J is TRBJ2-3 and V is TRBV28, with a possible D match to TRBD2 (6 bases). The sequence derives from a woman younger than 30 with Graves' hyperthyroidism. The sample comprised blood. In DNA, the CDR3 is TGTGCCAGCAGTAGAAGCGGGTTGAAAGATACGCAGTATTTT. Encoded protein: CASSRSGLKDTQYF.